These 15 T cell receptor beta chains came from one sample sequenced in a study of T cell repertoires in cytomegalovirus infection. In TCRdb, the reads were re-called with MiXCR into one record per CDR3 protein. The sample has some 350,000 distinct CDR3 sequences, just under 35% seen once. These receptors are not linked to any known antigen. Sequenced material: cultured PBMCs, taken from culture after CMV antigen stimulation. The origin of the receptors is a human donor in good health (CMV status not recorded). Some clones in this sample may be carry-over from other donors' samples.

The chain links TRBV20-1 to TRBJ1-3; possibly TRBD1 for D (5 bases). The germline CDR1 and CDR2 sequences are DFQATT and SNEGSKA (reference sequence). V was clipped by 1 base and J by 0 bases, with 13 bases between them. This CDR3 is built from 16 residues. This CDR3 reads CSARGSGLNSGNTIYF. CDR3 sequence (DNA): TGCAGTGCTAGAGGTTCGGGACTAAACTCTGGAAACACCATATATTTT.

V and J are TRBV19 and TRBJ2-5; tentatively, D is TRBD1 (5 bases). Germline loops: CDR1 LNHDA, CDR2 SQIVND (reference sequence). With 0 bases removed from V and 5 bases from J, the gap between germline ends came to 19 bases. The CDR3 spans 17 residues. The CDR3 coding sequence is TGTGCCAGTAGTATAGATCGTGACAGTCCCAGTGGTGAGACCCAGTACTTC. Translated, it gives CASSIDRDSPSGETQYF.

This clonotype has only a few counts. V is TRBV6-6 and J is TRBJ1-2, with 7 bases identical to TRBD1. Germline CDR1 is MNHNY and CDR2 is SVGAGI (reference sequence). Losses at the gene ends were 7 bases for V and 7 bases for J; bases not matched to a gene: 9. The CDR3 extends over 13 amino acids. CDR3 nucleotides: TGTGCCAGCAAAGCCAGGGGGGTTGGTGGCTACACCTTC. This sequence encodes CASKARGVGGYTF.

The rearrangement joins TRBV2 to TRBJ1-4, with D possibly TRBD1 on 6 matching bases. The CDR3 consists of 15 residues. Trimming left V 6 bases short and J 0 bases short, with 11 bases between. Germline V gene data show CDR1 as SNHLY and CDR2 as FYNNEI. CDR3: CASSPWTATNEKLFF. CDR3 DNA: TGTGCCAGCAGCCCTTGGACAGCAACTAATGAAAAACTGTTTTTT.

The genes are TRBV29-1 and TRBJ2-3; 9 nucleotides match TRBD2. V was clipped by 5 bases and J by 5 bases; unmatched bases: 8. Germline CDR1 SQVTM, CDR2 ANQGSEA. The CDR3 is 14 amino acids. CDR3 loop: CSVRNRLAEDTQYF. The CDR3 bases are TGCAGCGTTCGAAACCGACTAGCGGAAGATACGCAGTATTTT.

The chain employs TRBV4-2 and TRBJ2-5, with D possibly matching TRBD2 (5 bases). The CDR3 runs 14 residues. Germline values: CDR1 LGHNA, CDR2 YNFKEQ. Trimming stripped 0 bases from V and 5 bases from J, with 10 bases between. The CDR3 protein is CASSQDVGGETQYF. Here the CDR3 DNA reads TGTGCCAGCAGCCAAGATGTTGGCGGGGAGACCCAGTACTTC.

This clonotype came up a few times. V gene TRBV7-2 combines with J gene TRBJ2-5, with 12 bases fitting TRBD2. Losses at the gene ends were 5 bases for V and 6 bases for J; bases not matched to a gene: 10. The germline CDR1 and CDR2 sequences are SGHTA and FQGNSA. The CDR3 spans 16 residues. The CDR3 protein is CASSPRTSGTLQTQYF. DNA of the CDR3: TGTGCCAGCAGCCCGCGGACTAGCGGGACCTTGCAGACCCAGTACTTC. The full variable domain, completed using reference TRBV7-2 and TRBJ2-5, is GAGVSQSPSNKVTEKGKDVELRCDPISGHTALYWYRQSLGQGLEFLIYFQGNSAPDKSGLPSDRFSAERTGGSVSTLTIQRTQQEDSAVYLCASSPRTSGTLQTQYFGPGTRLLVL.

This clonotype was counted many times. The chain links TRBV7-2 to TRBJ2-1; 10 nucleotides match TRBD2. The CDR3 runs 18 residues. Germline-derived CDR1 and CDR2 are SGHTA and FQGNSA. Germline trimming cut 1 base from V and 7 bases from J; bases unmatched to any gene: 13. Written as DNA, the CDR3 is TGTGCCAGCAGCTTAGAACTAGCGGGAAGCGGTGGCCTTAATGAGCAGTTCTTC. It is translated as CASSLELAGSGGLNEQFF.

CDR3 coding DNA: TGCGCCAGCACCGCTAGCGCAAAAAACATTCAGTACTTC. As protein: CASTASAKNIQYF. V usage is TRBV10-2 and J usage is TRBJ2-4; D possibly corresponds to TRBD2 (6 bases). Trimming cost V 7 bases and J 4 bases, with 11 bases left between them. The CDR3 spans 13 residues. Germline CDR1 reads WSHSY; CDR2 reads SAAADI.

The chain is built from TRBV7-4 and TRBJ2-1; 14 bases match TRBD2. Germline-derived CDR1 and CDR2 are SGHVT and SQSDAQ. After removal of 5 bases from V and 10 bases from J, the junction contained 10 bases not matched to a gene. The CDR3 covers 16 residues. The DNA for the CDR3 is TGTGCCAGCAGCCGCTGGACTAGCGGGAGGTTAGGGGAGCAGTTCTTC. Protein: CASSRWTSGRLGEQFF.

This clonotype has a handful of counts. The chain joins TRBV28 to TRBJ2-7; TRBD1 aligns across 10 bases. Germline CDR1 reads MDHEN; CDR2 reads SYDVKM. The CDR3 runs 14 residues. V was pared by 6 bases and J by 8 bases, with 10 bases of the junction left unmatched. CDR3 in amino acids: CASSPLGQGLKQYF. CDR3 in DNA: TGTGCCAGCAGCCCCCTGGGACAGGGGCTTAAGCAGTACTTC.

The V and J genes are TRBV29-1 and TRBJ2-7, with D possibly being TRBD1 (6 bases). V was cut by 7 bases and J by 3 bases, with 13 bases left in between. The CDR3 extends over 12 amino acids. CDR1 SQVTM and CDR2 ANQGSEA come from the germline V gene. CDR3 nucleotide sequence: TGCAGCGGGCAGGGGAAGGGCTACGAGCAGTACTTC. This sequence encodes CSGQGKGYEQYF.

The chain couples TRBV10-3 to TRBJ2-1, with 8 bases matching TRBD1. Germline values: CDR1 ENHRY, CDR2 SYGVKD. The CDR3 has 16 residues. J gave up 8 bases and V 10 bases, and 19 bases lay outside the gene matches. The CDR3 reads CASYTLRTGPRDEQFF. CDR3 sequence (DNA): TGTGCCAGCTACACCCTCCGGACAGGGCCGAGGGATGAGCAGTTCTTC.

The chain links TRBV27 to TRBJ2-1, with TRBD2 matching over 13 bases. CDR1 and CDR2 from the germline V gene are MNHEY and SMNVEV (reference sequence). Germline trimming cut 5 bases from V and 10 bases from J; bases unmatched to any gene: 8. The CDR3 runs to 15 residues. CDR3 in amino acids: CASSPTSGRPAEQFF. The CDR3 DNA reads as TGTGCCAGCAGTCCGACTAGCGGGAGGCCCGCCGAGCAGTTCTTC.

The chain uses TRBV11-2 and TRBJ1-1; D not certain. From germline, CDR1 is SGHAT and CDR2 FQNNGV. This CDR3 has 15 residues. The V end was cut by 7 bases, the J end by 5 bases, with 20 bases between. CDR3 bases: TGTGCCAGCACCCTTACGCGCCGGGGTGCTACTGAAGCTTTCTTT. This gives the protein CASTLTRRGATEAFF.